This TCR beta chain was sequenced in a study of T cell repertoires in cytomegalovirus infection. Study-level information: Recently identified HLA-C-restricted and well-studied HLA-B-restricted CMV epitopes were used. Matching HLA type and CMV infection were both indicated by public TCR beta signatures.

Study-wide findings and caveats: The study found HLA-C-restricted CMV-specific TCR beta clonotypes dominating the ex vivo response. CMV carriers having the relevant HLA were flagged by cumulative public TCR beta family frequency.

MiXCR, run by TCRdb on the reads, gives a single entry per CDR3 protein. The sample shows some 350,000 distinct CDR3 sequences, 25% to 35% of them seen only once. On this clonotype: Its antigen is as yet unknown.

There are 13 residues in the CDR3. The germline V gene has CDR1 SEHNR and CDR2 FQNEAQ (reference sequence). The V end was cut by 5 bases, the J end by 7 bases, with 14 bases between. The TCR was taken from a human donor in good health (CMV status not recorded). Some clones in this sample may be carry-over from other donors' samples. The chain employs TRBV7-9 and TRBJ1-2, with D possibly TRBD1 on 5 matching bases. Sequencing used cultured PBMCs, obtained from culture after CMV antigen stimulation. The CDR3 sequence: CASSAGAWGGYTF. The CDR3 nucleotides read TGTGCCAGCAGCGCCGGGGCCTGGGGTGGCTACACCTTC.